Presented here are 3 T cell receptor beta chains from one specimen sequenced in a study of T cells in Graves' hyperthyroidism and ophthalmopathy. TCR beta CDR3 regions were amplified from RNA. During a first-round RT-PCR of the TCR CDR3, the HTBI primer set was used. Each CDR3 protein is one row after TCRdb ran MiXCR on the multiplex PCR reads. Among over 200,000 distinct CDR3 sequences, roughly 15% were seen once, and the ten largest hold about 14%. Specimen: blood. The source of these receptors is a woman aged 40 to 50 with Graves' hyperthyroidism that later progressed to Graves' ophthalmopathy.

This clonotype was counted at least ten times. The gene calls are TRBV5-5 and TRBJ1-5, with TRBD1 as a possible D gene (5 bases). The CDR3 runs to 15 residues. Germline V gene data show CDR1 as SGHKS and CDR2 as YYEKEE (reference sequence). Trimming stripped 0 bases from V and 4 bases from J, with 11 bases between. The CDR3 loop reads CASSLAGAGNQPQHF. In DNA, the CDR3 is TGTGCCAGCAGCTTGGCCGGGGCAGGGAATCAGCCCCAGCATTTT.

Only a few counts were recorded for this clonotype. The chain combines TRBV5-1 with TRBJ2-2; weak D call: TRBD1 (5 bases). V gave up 0 bases and J gave up 4 bases, with 13 bases separating them. Germline V gene data show CDR1 as SGHRS and CDR2 as YFSETQ. The CDR3 totals 16 residues. CDR3 residues: CASSLAQGWSTGELFF. In nucleotides, the CDR3 is TGCGCCAGCAGCTTGGCCCAGGGTTGGAGCACCGGGGAGCTGTTTTTT.

As regards this clonotype: The CDR3 end shows no conserved phenylalanine or tryptophan, and so a read error is likely. The gene calls are TRBV12-5 and TRBJ2-3; 9 positions match TRBD2. The germline V gene has CDR1 LGHNT and CDR2 FRNRAP. The J segment lost 0 bases and the V segment lost 4 bases, leaving 20 bases of the junction unmatched. The CDR3 extends over 21 amino acids. This CDR3 is CASGSDRMRLAGRTSTDTQYS. CDR3 bases: TGTGCTAGTGGTTCCGACCGCATGAGGCTAGCGGGACGGACGAGCACAGATACGCAGTATTCT.